This is a list of T cell receptor beta chains from one sample in a study of cytomegalovirus exposure and HLA in healthy donors. The table came from immunoSEQ multiplex PCR; TCRdb's copy has only in-frame clones and leaves some out. The sample holds 100,000 to 150,000 clones, almost 85% seen once. Sequenced: PBMCs. The receptors originated from a woman between 18 and 30 years old in good health and CMV-seronegative. Both conserved end residues are part of each CDR3. Fields, in order: clone size, V gene, D gene, J gene, CDR3 DNA, CDR3 protein. D genes are given only for firm matches. Only part of the rows carry a size: once, few, many, or a class if the clone is expanded.

abundance: -; v_gene: TRBV7-9; d_gene: -; j_gene: TRBJ1-2; CDR3nt: TGTGCCACAACACAGTATGGCTACACCTTC; CDR3aa: CATTQYGYTF
abundance: -; v_gene: TRBV5-1; d_gene: TRBD1; j_gene: TRBJ1-1; CDR3nt: TGCGCCAGCAGCTCAGGGGGCGGGAACACTGAAGCTTTCTTT; CDR3aa: CASSSGGGNTEAFF
abundance: -; v_gene: TRBV6-6; d_gene: TRBD1; j_gene: TRBJ1-2; CDR3nt: TGTGCCTCCCTCCCCCCAGGGGGGTTTTATGGCTACACCTTC; CDR3aa: CASLPPGGFYGYTF
abundance: -; v_gene: TRBV6-4; d_gene: TRBD1; j_gene: TRBJ1-2; CDR3nt: TGTGCCAGCAGTCCCGCCCCGGGACAGCCTAACTATGGCTACACCTTC; CDR3aa: CASSPAPGQPNYGYTF
abundance: -; v_gene: TRBV6-5; d_gene: -; j_gene: TRBJ2-3; CDR3nt: TGTGCCAGCGCTTTCAGGAGGAGCACAGATACGCAGTATTTT; CDR3aa: CASAFRRSTDTQYF
abundance: -; v_gene: TRBV5-8; d_gene: TRBD2; j_gene: TRBJ2-3; CDR3nt: TGTGCCAGCAGCCTAGCCGGGACTAGCATGGATACGCAGTATTTT; CDR3aa: CASSLAGTSMDTQYF
abundance: -; v_gene: TRBV2; d_gene: -; j_gene: TRBJ1-1; CDR3nt: TGTGCCAGCAGTACCCACAGGGCCCCGGGCACTGAAGCTTTCTTT; CDR3aa: CASSTHRAPGTEAFF
abundance: -; v_gene: TRBV4-2; d_gene: TRBD2; j_gene: TRBJ2-3; CDR3nt: TGTGCCAGCAGCCAAGTCCATAACGGGAGGGCCGGAGATACGCAGTATTTT; CDR3aa: CASSQVHNGRAGDTQYF
abundance: -; v_gene: TRBV27; d_gene: -; j_gene: TRBJ1-5; CDR3nt: TGTGCCAGCAGTTCCACCGATTACAGGGCCAGCAATCAGCCCCAGCATTTT; CDR3aa: CASSSTDYRASNQPQHF
abundance: -; v_gene: TRBV6-7; d_gene: TRBD2; j_gene: TRBJ2-7; CDR3nt: TGTGCCAGCAGTTACTCGAATACAGCACCGGGACTAGCGGGAGCAAGGGGCTACGAGCAGTACTTC; CDR3aa: CASSYSNTAPGLAGARGYEQYF
abundance: -; v_gene: TRBV6-1; d_gene: TRBD1; j_gene: TRBJ2-1; CDR3nt: TGTGCCAGCAGCCCTACCGGGACAGTCAATGAGCAGTTCTTC; CDR3aa: CASSPTGTVNEQFF
abundance: -; v_gene: TRBV27; d_gene: -; j_gene: TRBJ2-7; CDR3nt: TGTGCCAGCAGTCCCCGGACAGTTTTCTCCTACGAGCAGTACTTC; CDR3aa: CASSPRTVFSYEQYF
abundance: -; v_gene: TRBV5-6; d_gene: -; j_gene: TRBJ1-1; CDR3nt: TGTGCCAGCAGCTTCTCCAGGACTAACACTGAAGCTTTCTTT; CDR3aa: CASSFSRTNTEAFF
abundance: -; v_gene: TRBV10-1; d_gene: -; j_gene: TRBJ2-7; CDR3nt: TGCGCCAGCAGTGAAGGTGACAGGATCTACGAGCAGTACTTC; CDR3aa: CASSEGDRIYEQYF
abundance: once; v_gene: TRBV7-9; d_gene: -; j_gene: TRBJ2-7; CDR3nt: TGTGCCAGCAGCTTCCCGGGGTCCGGGGAGATCTCCTACGAGCAGTACTTC; CDR3aa: CASSFPGSGEISYEQYF
abundance: -; v_gene: TRBV2; d_gene: TRBD1; j_gene: TRBJ1-6; CDR3nt: TGTGCCAGCCCCCAAGGGGGCCAAGGAAATTCACCCCTCCACTTT; CDR3aa: CASPQGGQGNSPLHF
abundance: -; v_gene: TRBV7-2; d_gene: TRBD2; j_gene: TRBJ2-7; CDR3nt: TGTGCCAGCAGCCACCAACACCTAGCGGGAGGTTCCTCCTACGAGCAGTACTTC; CDR3aa: CASSHQHLAGGSSYEQYF
abundance: -; v_gene: TRBV7-9; d_gene: TRBD1; j_gene: TRBJ1-4; CDR3nt: TGTGCCAGCAGCCCACAGGGGGCGACTAATGAAAAACTGTTTTTT; CDR3aa: CASSPQGATNEKLFF
abundance: -; v_gene: TRBV19; d_gene: TRBD1; j_gene: TRBJ1-1; CDR3nt: TGTGCCAGTAGTACTGCGGGACAGGGGTTAATGAACACTGAAGCTTTCTTT; CDR3aa: CASSTAGQGLMNTEAFF
abundance: -; v_gene: TRBV30; d_gene: TRBD1; j_gene: TRBJ1-2; CDR3nt: TGTGCCTGGAGCGACAGGGATAGCTATGGCTACACCTTC; CDR3aa: CAWSDRDSYGYTF
abundance: -; v_gene: TRBV7-2; d_gene: TRBD1; j_gene: TRBJ1-2; CDR3nt: TGTGCCAGCAGCTCTCAGGGGGCGGGGGACTATGGCTACACCTTC; CDR3aa: CASSSQGAGDYGYTF
abundance: -; v_gene: TRBV5-8; d_gene: TRBD2; j_gene: TRBJ2-3; CDR3nt: TGTGCCAGCATCCGGGGGGGGGCGGCAGATACGCAGTATTTT; CDR3aa: CASIRGGAADTQYF
abundance: few; v_gene: TRBV18; d_gene: -; j_gene: TRBJ2-5; CDR3nt: TGTGCCAGCTCACCACGGGCCATCCAAGAGACCCAGTACTTC; CDR3aa: CASSPRAIQETQYF
abundance: -; v_gene: TRBV30; d_gene: -; j_gene: TRBJ2-6; CDR3nt: TGTGCCTTTGGGCGCCTCTCTGGGGCCAACGTCCTGACTTTC; CDR3aa: CAFGRLSGANVLTF
abundance: -; v_gene: TRBV11-2; d_gene: TRBD2; j_gene: TRBJ2-3; CDR3nt: TGTGCCAGCAGCTCGTTTCGGGCGGGAGCGGGCACAGATACGCAGTATTTT; CDR3aa: CASSSFRAGAGTDTQYF
abundance: once; v_gene: TRBV18; d_gene: -; j_gene: TRBJ1-5; CDR3nt: TGTGCCAGCTCACCGTTGCAGGGTAGCAATCAGCCCCAGCATTTT; CDR3aa: CASSPLQGSNQPQHF
abundance: -; v_gene: TRBV5-1; d_gene: TRBD2; j_gene: TRBJ2-7; CDR3nt: TGCGCCACCTCACCCGGCGGGACTAGCGGGTCCCACGAGCAGTACTTC; CDR3aa: CATSPGGTSGSHEQYF
abundance: -; v_gene: TRBV10-3; d_gene: TRBD1; j_gene: TRBJ2-7; CDR3nt: TGTGCCATCAGCGACTCGGACAGGGGGCTCAACGAGCAGTACTTC; CDR3aa: CAISDSDRGLNEQYF
abundance: -; v_gene: TRBV6-5; d_gene: TRBD1; j_gene: TRBJ1-1; CDR3nt: TGTGCCAGCACCGAGACAGGGAAAACTGAAGCTTTCTTT; CDR3aa: CASTETGKTEAFF
abundance: few; v_gene: TRBV10-2; d_gene: TRBD2; j_gene: TRBJ2-1; CDR3nt: TGCGCCAGCAGTCGGACTAGCGATTACAATGAGCAGTTCTTC; CDR3aa: CASSRTSDYNEQFF
abundance: -; v_gene: TRBV19; d_gene: -; j_gene: TRBJ1-2; CDR3nt: TGTGCCAGTACCCTCGGCAGGGCCTATGGCTACACCTTC; CDR3aa: CASTLGRAYGYTF
abundance: -; v_gene: TRBV9; d_gene: TRBD1; j_gene: TRBJ2-3; CDR3nt: TGTGCCAGCAGCGTCGACTCCGGGACAGCGCAGTATTTT; CDR3aa: CASSVDSGTAQYF
abundance: -; v_gene: TRBV10-3; d_gene: TRBD1; j_gene: TRBJ2-3; CDR3nt: TGTGCCATCAGTGAGATTCCGGGGACAGGGAGCACAGATACGCAGTATTTT; CDR3aa: CAISEIPGTGSTDTQYF
abundance: -; v_gene: TRBV4-1; d_gene: TRBD1; j_gene: TRBJ1-5; CDR3nt: TGCGCCAGCAGCCCTCAGGGGACAGACGGACAGCCCCAGCATTTT; CDR3aa: CASSPQGTDGQPQHF
abundance: -; v_gene: TRBV27; d_gene: TRBD1; j_gene: TRBJ1-4; CDR3nt: TGTGCCAGCAGTTTAGACGGGACAGGGGGCTGGCGGCCCCCCGAAAAACTGTTTTTT; CDR3aa: CASSLDGTGGWRPPEKLFF
abundance: few; v_gene: TRBV9; d_gene: -; j_gene: TRBJ1-2; CDR3nt: TGTGCCAGCAGCGTAGATAGAGCCTATGGCTACACCTTC; CDR3aa: CASSVDRAYGYTF
abundance: -; v_gene: TRBV5-1; d_gene: -; j_gene: TRBJ1-5; CDR3nt: TGCGCCAGCAGCTTGGCCGGGGGGGATCAGCCCCAGCATTTT; CDR3aa: CASSLAGGDQPQHF
abundance: -; v_gene: TRBV29-1; d_gene: TRBD1; j_gene: TRBJ1-1; CDR3nt: TGCAGCGTTCTCAGGGGGCGGACTGAAGCTTTCTTT; CDR3aa: CSVLRGRTEAFF
abundance: -; v_gene: TRBV7-2; d_gene: -; j_gene: TRBJ1-6; CDR3nt: TGTGCCAGCAGCTTAAGGCAGGCCGATTCACCCCTCCACTTT; CDR3aa: CASSLRQADSPLHF
abundance: -; v_gene: TRBV18; d_gene: -; j_gene: TRBJ2-3; CDR3nt: TGTGCCAGCTCACCGTCAGCAGATACGCAGTATTTT; CDR3aa: CASSPSADTQYF
abundance: -; v_gene: TRBV5-1; d_gene: -; j_gene: TRBJ1-2; CDR3nt: TGCGCCAGCAGCTTGCAACAGGGACCCTATGGCTACACCTTC; CDR3aa: CASSLQQGPYGYTF
abundance: -; v_gene: TRBV7-9; d_gene: -; j_gene: TRBJ1-5; CDR3nt: TGTGCCAGCAGCTTAGGGCAGTCCAATCAGCCCCAGCATTTT; CDR3aa: CASSLGQSNQPQHF
abundance: -; v_gene: TRBV5-1; d_gene: -; j_gene: TRBJ2-5; CDR3nt: TGCGCCAGCAGCCAGGACAGCCAAGAGACCCAGTACTTC; CDR3aa: CASSQDSQETQYF
abundance: -; v_gene: TRBV7-2; d_gene: -; j_gene: TRBJ2-7; CDR3nt: TGTGCCAGCAGCTGGACACCCGACTACGAGCAGTACTTC; CDR3aa: CASSWTPDYEQYF
abundance: -; v_gene: TRBV4-2; d_gene: -; j_gene: TRBJ1-1; CDR3nt: TGTGCCAGCAGCCAAGATCGCGTAGCTTTCTTT; CDR3aa: CASSQDRVAFF
abundance: few; v_gene: TRBV25-1; d_gene: -; j_gene: TRBJ1-5; CDR3nt: TGTGCCAGCAGTGACCTACAGGTTAATCAGCCCCAGCATTTT; CDR3aa: CASSDLQVNQPQHF
abundance: -; v_gene: TRBV7-2; d_gene: TRBD2; j_gene: TRBJ2-7; CDR3nt: TGTGCCAGCAGTCCTGCGGGAGCGCTCTACGAGCAGTACTTC; CDR3aa: CASSPAGALYEQYF
abundance: -; v_gene: TRBV5-1; d_gene: -; j_gene: TRBJ2-4; CDR3nt: TGCGCCAGCAGCCTATCGGGACGGGAGTTCGGGAACATTCAGTACTTC; CDR3aa: CASSLSGREFGNIQYF
abundance: -; v_gene: TRBV6-1; d_gene: -; j_gene: TRBJ1-5; CDR3nt: TGTGCCAGCAGACAGGGAGAGGTTCAGCCCCAGCATTTT; CDR3aa: CASRQGEVQPQHF
abundance: -; v_gene: TRBV7-8; d_gene: -; j_gene: TRBJ2-7; CDR3nt: TGTGCCAGCAGCAAGACAGGTCACGAGCAGTACTTC; CDR3aa: CASSKTGHEQYF
abundance: -; v_gene: TRBV6-5; d_gene: -; j_gene: TRBJ1-1; CDR3nt: TGTGCCAGCAGTCCCTCGGGGTGGATGAACACTGAAGCTTTCTTT; CDR3aa: CASSPSGWMNTEAFF
abundance: -; v_gene: TRBV7-2; d_gene: -; j_gene: TRBJ1-2; CDR3nt: TGTGCCAGCAGCTTTACCTGGACATATGGCTACACCTTC; CDR3aa: CASSFTWTYGYTF
abundance: -; v_gene: TRBV6-5; d_gene: -; j_gene: TRBJ1-5; CDR3nt: TGTGCCAGCAGGACAGACTTATATCAGCCCCAGCATTTT; CDR3aa: CASRTDLYQPQHF
abundance: -; v_gene: TRBV5-6; d_gene: -; j_gene: TRBJ1-2; CDR3nt: TGTGCCAGCAGCTCGGGACACCCTGGCTACACCTTC; CDR3aa: CASSSGHPGYTF
abundance: -; v_gene: TRBV5-1; d_gene: TRBD2; j_gene: TRBJ2-7; CDR3nt: TGCGCCAGCAGCTTAACAGCGGGAGGAAGCGAGCAGTACTTC; CDR3aa: CASSLTAGGSEQYF